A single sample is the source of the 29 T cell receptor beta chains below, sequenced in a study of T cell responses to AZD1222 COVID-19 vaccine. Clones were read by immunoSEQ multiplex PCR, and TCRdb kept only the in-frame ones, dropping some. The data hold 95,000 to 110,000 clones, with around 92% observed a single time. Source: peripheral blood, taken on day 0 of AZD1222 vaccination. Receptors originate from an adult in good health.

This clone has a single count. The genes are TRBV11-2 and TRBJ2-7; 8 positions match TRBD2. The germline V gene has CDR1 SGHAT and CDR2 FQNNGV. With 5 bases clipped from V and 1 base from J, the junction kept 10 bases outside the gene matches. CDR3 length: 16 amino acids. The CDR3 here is CASSGKLVAGSYEQYF. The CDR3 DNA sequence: TGTGCCAGCAGCGGTAAACTGGTAGCGGGGTCCTACGAGCAGTACTTC.

The CDR3 DNA reads as TGTGCCAGCACAACAACTAATGAAAAACTGTTTTTT. Its translation: CASTTTNEKLFF. This rearrangement joins TRBV28 to TRBJ1-4, with D hard to call. Trimming stripped 7 bases from V and 0 bases from J, with 3 bases between. The CDR3 length is 12 residues. Germline values: CDR1 MDHEN, CDR2 SYDVKM.

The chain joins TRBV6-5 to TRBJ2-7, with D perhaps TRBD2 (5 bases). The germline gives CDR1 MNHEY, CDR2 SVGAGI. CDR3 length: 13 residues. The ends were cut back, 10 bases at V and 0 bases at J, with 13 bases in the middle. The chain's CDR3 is CATQRANSYEQYF. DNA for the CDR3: TGTGCCACCCAGAGGGCTAACTCCTACGAGCAGTACTTC.

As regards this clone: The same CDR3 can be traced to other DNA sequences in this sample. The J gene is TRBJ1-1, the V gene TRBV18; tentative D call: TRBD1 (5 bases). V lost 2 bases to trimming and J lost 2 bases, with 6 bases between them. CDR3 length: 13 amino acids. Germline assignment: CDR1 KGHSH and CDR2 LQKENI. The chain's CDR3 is CASSPGQNTEAFF. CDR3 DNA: TGTGCCAGCTCACCAGGACAAAACACTGAAGCTTTCTTT.

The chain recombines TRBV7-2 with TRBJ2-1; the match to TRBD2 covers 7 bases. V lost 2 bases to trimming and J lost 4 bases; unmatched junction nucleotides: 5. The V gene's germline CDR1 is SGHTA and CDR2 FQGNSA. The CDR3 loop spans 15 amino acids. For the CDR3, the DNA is TGTGCCAGCAGCTTACAAGCGGGGAATTACAATGAGCAGTTCTTC. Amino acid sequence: CASSLQAGNYNEQFF. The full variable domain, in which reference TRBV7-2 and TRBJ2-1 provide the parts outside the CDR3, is GAGVSQSPSNKVTEKGKDVELRCDPISGHTALYWYRQSLGQGLEFLIYFQGNSAPDKSGLPSDRFSAERTGGSVSTLTIQRTQQEDSAVYLCASSLQAGNYNEQFFGPGTRLTVL.

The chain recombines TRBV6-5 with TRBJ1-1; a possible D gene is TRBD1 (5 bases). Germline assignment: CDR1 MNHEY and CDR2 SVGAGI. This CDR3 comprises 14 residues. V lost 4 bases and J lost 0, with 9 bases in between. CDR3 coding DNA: TGTGCCAGCAGTTCAGGGATTCTGAACACTGAAGCTTTCTTT. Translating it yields CASSSGILNTEAFF.

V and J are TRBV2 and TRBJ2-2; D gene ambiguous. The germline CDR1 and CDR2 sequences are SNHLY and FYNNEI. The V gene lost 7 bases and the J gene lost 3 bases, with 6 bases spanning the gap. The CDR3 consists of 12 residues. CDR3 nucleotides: TGTGCCAGCAAGGTAGACACCGGGGAGCTGTTTTTT. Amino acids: CASKVDTGELFF.

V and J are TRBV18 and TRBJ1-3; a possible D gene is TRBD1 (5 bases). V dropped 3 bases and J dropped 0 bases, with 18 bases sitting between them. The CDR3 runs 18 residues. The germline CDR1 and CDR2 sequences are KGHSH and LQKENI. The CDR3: CASSPPGQVVSSGNTIYF. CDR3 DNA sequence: TGTGCCAGCTCACCCCCCGGACAAGTTGTCAGCTCTGGAAACACCATATATTTT. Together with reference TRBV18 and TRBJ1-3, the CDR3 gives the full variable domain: NAGVMQNPRHLVRRRGQEARLRCSPMKGHSHVYWYRQLPEEGLKFMVYLQKENIIDESGMPKERFSAEFPKEGPSILRIQQVVRGDSAAYFCASSPPGQVVSSGNTIYFGEGSWLTVV.

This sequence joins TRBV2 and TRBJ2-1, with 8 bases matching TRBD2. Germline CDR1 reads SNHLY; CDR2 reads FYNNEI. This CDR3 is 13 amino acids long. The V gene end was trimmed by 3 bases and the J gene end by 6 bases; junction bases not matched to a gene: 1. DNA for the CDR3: TGTGCCAGCAGTGAGCGGGAGGCCAATGAGCAGTTCTTC. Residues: CASSEREANEQFF.

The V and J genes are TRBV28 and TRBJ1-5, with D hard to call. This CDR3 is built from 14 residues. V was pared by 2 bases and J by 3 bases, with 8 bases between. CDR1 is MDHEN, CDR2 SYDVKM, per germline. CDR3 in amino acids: CASSLEALNQPQHF. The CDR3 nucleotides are TGTGCCAGCAGTTTAGAGGCCCTCAATCAGCCCCAGCATTTT.

The CDR3 coding sequence is TGTGCCAGCGGTTCCTTCTCCTATAATTCACCCCTCCACTTT. Translating gives CASGSFSYNSPLHF. The genes are TRBV9 and TRBJ1-6; no clear D. The CDR3 is 14 residues long. V lost 7 bases, J lost 0 bases, and 8 bases lay in between. Germline-derived CDR1 and CDR2 are SGDLS and YYNGEE.

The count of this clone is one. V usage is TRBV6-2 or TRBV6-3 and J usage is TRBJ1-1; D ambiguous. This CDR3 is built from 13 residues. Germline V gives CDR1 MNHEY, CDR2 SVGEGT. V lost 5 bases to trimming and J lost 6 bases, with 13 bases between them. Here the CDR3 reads CASSDGVRPEAFF. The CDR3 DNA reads TGTGCCAGCAGTGACGGAGTAAGACCTGAAGCTTTCTTT.

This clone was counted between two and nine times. For the CDR3, the DNA is TGTGCCAGCAGTTCTGGACAGGATCTCAGCACAGATACGCAGTATTTT. Residues: CASSSGQDLSTDTQYF. The chain uses TRBV28 and TRBJ2-3, with 7 bases lining up with TRBD1. The germline V gene has CDR1 MDHEN and CDR2 SYDVKM. The length of the CDR3 is 16 residues. Trimming took 4 bases from V and 0 from J; bases not matched to a gene: 7.

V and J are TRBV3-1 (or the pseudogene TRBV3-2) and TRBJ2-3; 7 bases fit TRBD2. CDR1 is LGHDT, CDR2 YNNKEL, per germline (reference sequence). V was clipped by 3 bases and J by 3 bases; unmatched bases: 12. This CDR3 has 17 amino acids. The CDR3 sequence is CASSHPGLSFRTDTQYF. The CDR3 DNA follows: TGTGCCAGCAGCCACCCGGGACTATCGTTTCGTACAGATACGCAGTATTTT.

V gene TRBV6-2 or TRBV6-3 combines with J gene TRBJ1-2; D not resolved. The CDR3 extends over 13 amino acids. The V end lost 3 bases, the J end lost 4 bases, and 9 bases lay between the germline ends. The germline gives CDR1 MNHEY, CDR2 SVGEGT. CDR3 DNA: TGTGCCAGCAGTTATGACGGAAGCTATGGCTACACCTTC. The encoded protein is CASSYDGSYGYTF.

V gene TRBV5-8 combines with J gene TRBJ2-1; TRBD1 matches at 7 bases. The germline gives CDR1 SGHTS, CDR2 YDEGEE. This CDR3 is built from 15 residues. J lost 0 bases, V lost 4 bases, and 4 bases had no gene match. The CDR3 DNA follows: TGTGCCAGCAGCAAGGGACAGAGCTCCTACAATGAGCAGTTCTTC. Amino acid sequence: CASSKGQSSYNEQFF.

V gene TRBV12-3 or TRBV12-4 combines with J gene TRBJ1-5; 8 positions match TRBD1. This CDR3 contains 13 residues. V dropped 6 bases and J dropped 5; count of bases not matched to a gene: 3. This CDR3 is CASRATGDQPQHF. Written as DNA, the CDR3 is TGTGCCAGCAGGGCGACAGGGGATCAGCCCCAGCATTTT.

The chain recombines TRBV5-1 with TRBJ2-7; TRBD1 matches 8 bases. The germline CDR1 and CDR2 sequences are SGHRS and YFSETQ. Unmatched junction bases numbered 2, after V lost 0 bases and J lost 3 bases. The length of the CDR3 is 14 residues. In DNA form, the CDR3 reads TGCGCCAGCAGCTTGGGGACAGGGATCTACGAGCAGTACTTC. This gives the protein CASSLGTGIYEQYF. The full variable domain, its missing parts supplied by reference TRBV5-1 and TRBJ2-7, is KAGVTQTPRYLIKTRGQQVTLSCSPISGHRSVSWYQQTPGQGLQFLFEYFSETQRNKGNFPGRFSGRQFSNSRSEMNVSTLELGDSALYLCASSLGTGIYEQYFGPGTRLTVT.

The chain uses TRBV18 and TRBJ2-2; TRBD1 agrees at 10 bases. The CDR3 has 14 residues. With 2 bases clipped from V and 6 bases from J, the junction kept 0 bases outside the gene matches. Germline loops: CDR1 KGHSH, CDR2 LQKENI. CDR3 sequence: CASSPGQGAGELFF. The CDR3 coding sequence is TGTGCCAGCTCACCAGGACAGGGGGCCGGGGAGCTGTTTTTT.

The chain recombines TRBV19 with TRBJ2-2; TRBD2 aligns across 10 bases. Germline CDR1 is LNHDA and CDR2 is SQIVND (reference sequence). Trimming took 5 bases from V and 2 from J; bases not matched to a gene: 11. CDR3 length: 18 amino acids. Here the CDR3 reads CASSSELAGPLNTGELFF. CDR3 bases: TGTGCCAGTAGTTCTGAACTAGCGGGACCATTAAACACCGGGGAGCTGTTTTTT.

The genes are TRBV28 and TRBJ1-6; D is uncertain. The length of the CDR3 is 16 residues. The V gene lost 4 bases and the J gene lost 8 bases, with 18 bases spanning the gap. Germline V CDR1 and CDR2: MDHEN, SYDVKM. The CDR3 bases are TGTGCCAGCAGTTCCTCCTTTGCAGCGGGGTATTCACCCCTCCACTTT. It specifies CASSSSFAAGYSPLHF.

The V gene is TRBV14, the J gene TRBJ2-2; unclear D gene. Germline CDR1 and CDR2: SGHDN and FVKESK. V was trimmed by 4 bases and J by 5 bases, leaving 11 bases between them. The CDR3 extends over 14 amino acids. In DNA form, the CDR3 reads TGTGCCAGCAGCCCTAGACTCCTTACCGGGGAGCTGTTTTTT. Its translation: CASSPRLLTGELFF.

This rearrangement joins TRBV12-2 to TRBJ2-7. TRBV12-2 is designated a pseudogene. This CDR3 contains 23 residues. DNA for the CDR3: TGTGCAAGTCGCCTCCAAAGGGGGGTGTACAAAGGGCCCTCGGGTGAAAGATGGTACGAGCAGTACTTC. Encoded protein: CASRLQRGVYKGPSGERWYEQYF.

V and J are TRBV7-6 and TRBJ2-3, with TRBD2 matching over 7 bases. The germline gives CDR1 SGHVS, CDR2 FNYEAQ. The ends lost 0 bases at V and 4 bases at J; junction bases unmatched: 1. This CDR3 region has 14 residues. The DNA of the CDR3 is TGTGCCAGCAGCTTAGCGGGGGGGGCAGATACGCAGTATTTT. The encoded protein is CASSLAGGADTQYF.

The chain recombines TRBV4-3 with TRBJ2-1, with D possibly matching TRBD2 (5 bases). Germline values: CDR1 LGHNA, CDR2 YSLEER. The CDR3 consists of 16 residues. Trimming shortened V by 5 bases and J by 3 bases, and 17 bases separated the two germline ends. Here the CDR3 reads CASSTQWGVDYNEQFF. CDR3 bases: TGCGCCAGCAGCACCCAGTGGGGAGTGGACTACAATGAGCAGTTCTTC.

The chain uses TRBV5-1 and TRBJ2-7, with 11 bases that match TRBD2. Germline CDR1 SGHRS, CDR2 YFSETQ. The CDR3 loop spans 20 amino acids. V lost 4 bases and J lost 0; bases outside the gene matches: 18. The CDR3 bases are TGCGCCAGCAGCGTGTTCAGGCCGGACGTAGCGGGAGGGTTCTCCTACGAGCAGTACTTC. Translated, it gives CASSVFRPDVAGGFSYEQYF.

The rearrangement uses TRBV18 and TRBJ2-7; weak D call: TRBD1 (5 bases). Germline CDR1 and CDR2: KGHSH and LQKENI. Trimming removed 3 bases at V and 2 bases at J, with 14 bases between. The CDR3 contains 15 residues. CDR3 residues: CASSPDTGVPYEQYF. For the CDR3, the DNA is TGTGCCAGCTCACCTGACACAGGCGTTCCCTACGAGCAGTACTTC.

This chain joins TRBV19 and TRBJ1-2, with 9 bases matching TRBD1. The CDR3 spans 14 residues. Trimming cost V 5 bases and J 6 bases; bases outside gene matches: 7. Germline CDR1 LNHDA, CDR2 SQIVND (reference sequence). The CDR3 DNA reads TGTGCCAGTAGTGCCCGACAGGGGGTTCATGGCTACACCTTC. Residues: CASSARQGVHGYTF.

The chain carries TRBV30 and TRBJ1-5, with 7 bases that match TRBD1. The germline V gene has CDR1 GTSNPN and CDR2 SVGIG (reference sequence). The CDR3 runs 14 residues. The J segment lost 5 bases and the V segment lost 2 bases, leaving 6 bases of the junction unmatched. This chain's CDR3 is CAWSPQTGDQPQHF. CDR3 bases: TGTGCCTGGAGTCCTCAAACAGGGGATCAGCCCCAGCATTTT.